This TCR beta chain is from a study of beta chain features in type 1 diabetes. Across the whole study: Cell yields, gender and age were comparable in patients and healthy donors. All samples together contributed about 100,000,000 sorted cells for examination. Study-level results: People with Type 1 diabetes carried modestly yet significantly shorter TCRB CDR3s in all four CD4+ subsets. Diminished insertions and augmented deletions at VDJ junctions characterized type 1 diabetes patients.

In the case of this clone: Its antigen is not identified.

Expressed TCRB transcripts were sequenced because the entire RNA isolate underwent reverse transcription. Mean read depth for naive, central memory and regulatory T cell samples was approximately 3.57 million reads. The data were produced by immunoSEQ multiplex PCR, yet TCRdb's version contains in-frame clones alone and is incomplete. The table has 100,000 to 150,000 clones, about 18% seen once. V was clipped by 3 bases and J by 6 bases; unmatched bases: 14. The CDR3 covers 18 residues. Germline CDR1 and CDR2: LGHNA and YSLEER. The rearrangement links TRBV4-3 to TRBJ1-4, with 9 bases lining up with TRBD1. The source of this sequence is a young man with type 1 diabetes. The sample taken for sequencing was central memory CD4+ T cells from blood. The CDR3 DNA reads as TGCGCCAGCAGCCAGGACGGGCTACACAGGGGGCCGCATGAAAAACTGTTTTTT. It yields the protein CASSQDGLHRGPHEKLFF.